These 21 T cell receptor beta chains were all obtained from the same sample, sequenced in a study of shared clonotypes between healthy human individuals (dated by TCRdb to between 2020 and 2021). The library was obtained by the immunoSEQ multiplex PCR assay. The source is immuneACCESS, and TCRdb retained only in-frame sequences with V and J called. Part of the clones is not carried over; for the studies checked, unresolved V genes explain less than half of this, and the remainder is unexplained. Counted in this sample were about 520,000 clones; roughly 80% of them appeared once. The top ten constitute roughly 13% of the sample. The sequenced sample was PBMCs. Source of these receptors: a woman in her thirties or forties in good health. Some clones in this sample may be carry-over from other donors' samples.

The V gene is TRBV19, the J gene TRBJ2-5, with D possibly TRBD1 on 6 matching bases. The V end lost 3 bases, the J end lost 4 bases, and 15 bases lay between the germline ends. From germline, CDR1 is LNHDA and CDR2 SQIVND (reference sequence). The CDR3 runs 15 residues. DNA of the CDR3: TGTGCCAGTAGTATTGGGCTGACAGGAGTAGAGACCCAGTACTTC. This sequence encodes CASSIGLTGVETQYF.

On this clone itself: At the DNA level, this CDR3 is encoded by other sequences in the same sample as well. This chain links TRBV9 with TRBJ1-1; D remains ambiguous. The CDR3 spans 15 residues. The V gene's germline CDR1 is SGDLS and CDR2 YYNGEE. Trimming removed 0 bases from V and 1 base from J, with 10 bases in between. CDR3 sequence: CASSVGQGRNTEAFF. The CDR3 nucleotides are TGTGCCAGCAGCGTAGGGCAAGGCCGGAACACTGAAGCTTTCTTT.

The V call is TRBV18, the J call TRBJ2-1; no reliable D call. V dropped 7 bases and J dropped 13 bases, with 23 bases sitting between them. Germline CDR1 is KGHSH and CDR2 is LQKENI. The CDR3 is made up of 14 amino acids. The CDR3 coding sequence is TGTGCCAGCTTCTCGGTCCCCATGCGCTATATTCAGTTCTTC. Translated, it gives CASFSVPMRYIQFF.

The chain recombines TRBV19 with TRBJ1-5, with 7 positions matching TRBD1. Germline V gene data show CDR1 as LNHDA and CDR2 as SQIVND (reference sequence). V was clipped by 2 bases and J by 7 bases; unmatched bases: 8. The length of the CDR3 is 15 residues. The CDR3 nucleotides are TGTGCCAGTAGTATACTCACAGGGGTTTGGCAGCCCCAGCATTTT. It is translated as CASSILTGVWQPQHF.

Worth noting for this clone: A read error likely explains this, since a far larger clone differs by one base. At the DNA level, this CDR3 is encoded by other sequences in the same sample as well. The V and J genes are TRBV30 and TRBJ1-1; no definite D call. The CDR3 is 13 residues long. Germline lookup yields CDR1 GTSNPN and CDR2 SVGIG (reference sequence). V was cut by 0 bases and J by 5 bases, with 10 bases left in between. CDR3 residues: CAWSVVLGTEAFF. The CDR3 DNA is TGTGCCTGGAGTGTAGTACTGGGAACTGAAGCTTTCTTT.

The V gene is TRBV5-8, the J gene TRBJ1-2; D may be TRBD1 (5 bases). This CDR3 spans 15 amino acids. Between the trimmed V and J ends, which lost 0 bases and 3 bases, there was a span of 12 bases. The germline V gene encodes CDR1 SGHTS and CDR2 YDEGEE. CDR3 nucleotides: TGTGCCAGCAGCTTGGCCGACAGTTACCACTATGGCTACACCTTC. Residues: CASSLADSYHYGYTF.

The genes are TRBV11-2 and TRBJ2-3, with 9 bases lining up with TRBD2. The CDR3 contains 16 residues. With 2 bases clipped from V and 1 base from J, the junction kept 4 bases outside the gene matches. Germline V CDR1 and CDR2: SGHAT, FQNNGV. CDR3 region: CASSLRSSGGTDTQYF. The CDR3 nucleotides read TGTGCCAGCAGCTTACGGTCTAGCGGGGGCACAGATACGCAGTATTTT.

As to this clone: It differs at one base from a far larger clone, so likely a read error. The chain combines TRBV9 with TRBJ1-1, with 7 bases lining up with TRBD1. The length of the CDR3 is 15 residues. In germline, CDR1 is SGDLS, CDR2 YYNGEE. The ends lost 3 bases at V and 5 bases at J; junction bases unmatched: 10. CDR3 residues: CASSGRAGGRTEAFF. The CDR3 nucleotides are TGTGCCAGCAGCGGACGGGCAGGGGGGAGGACTGAAGCTTTCTTT. Combining the CDR3 with reference TRBV9 and TRBJ1-1 gives the whole variable domain DSGVTQTPKHLITATGQRVTLRCSPRSGDLSVYWYQQSLDQGLQFLIQYYNGEERAKGNILERFSAQQFPDLHSELNLSSLELGDSALYFCASSGRAGGRTEAFFGQGTRLTVV.

The chain uses TRBV7-2 and TRBJ2-7; D not resolved. CDR1 and CDR2 from the germline V gene are SGHTA and FQGNSA. V lost 1 base and J lost 3, with 10 bases in between. CDR3 size: 14 residues. The CDR3 nucleotides read TGTGCCAGCAGCTTAGGGGCCACTAACTACGAGCAGTACTTC. It codes for CASSLGATNYEQYF.

This clone was seen only once. This sequence joins TRBV11-2 and TRBJ1-5, with D perhaps TRBD1 (6 bases). Trimming stripped 5 bases from V and 7 bases from J, with 15 bases between. CDR1 SGHAT and CDR2 FQNNGV come from the germline V gene. The CDR3 covers 14 residues. CDR3 protein: CASSDDRFLQPQHF. DNA of the CDR3: TGTGCCAGCAGCGACGACAGGTTTCTACAGCCCCAGCATTTT.

This clone was recorded a few times. The CDR3 protein is CASSLAVSGSNHEQYF. CDR3 DNA sequence: TGTGCCAGCAGCTTAGCCGTTAGCGGGAGTAACCACGAGCAGTACTTC. The chain combines TRBV7-9 with TRBJ2-7; TRBD2 agrees at 9 bases. The CDR3 consists of 16 residues. Germline trimming cut 0 bases from V and 5 bases from J; bases unmatched to any gene: 8. Germline loops: CDR1 SEHNR, CDR2 FQNEAQ (reference sequence).

The chain has TRBV29-1 and TRBJ2-5; D tentatively fits TRBD1 or TRBD2 (5 bases each). CDR1 and CDR2 from the germline V gene are SQVTM and ANQGSEA. Trimming pared 4 bases from V and 5 bases from J, leaving 8 bases between. The CDR3 is 11 amino acids. CDR3 sequence: CSVGGYETQYF. The CDR3 DNA reads as TGCAGCGTTGGGGGGTATGAGACCCAGTACTTC.

The V call is TRBV7-6, the J call TRBJ1-1; 8 bases are shared with TRBD1. The junction had 8 bases not matched to a gene; V was cut back by 6 bases and J by 8 bases. CDR1 is SGHVS, CDR2 FNYEAQ, per germline. This CDR3 is built from 13 residues. The CDR3 DNA follows: TGTGCCAGCAGAAAATTAGGGACAGGAGAAGCTTTCTTT. Amino acid sequence: CASRKLGTGEAFF.

The chain employs TRBV28 and TRBJ2-7; TRBD1 agrees at 9 bases. In germline, CDR1 is MDHEN, CDR2 SYDVKM. The length of the CDR3 is 15 residues. V shed 6 bases and J 3 bases; nucleotides not matched to a gene: 9. CDR3 in DNA: TGTGCCAGCAGCTTAACCGGGACAGGGAACTACGAGCAGTACTTC. Its protein product is CASSLTGTGNYEQYF.

This clone was found once. This chain links TRBV15 with TRBJ2-7; D is undetermined. Germline CDR1 reads LNHNV; CDR2 reads YYDKDF (reference sequence). The CDR3 length is 19 residues. The germline V and J ends were trimmed by 0 bases and 0 bases, with 21 bases remaining between them. CDR3 nucleotide sequence: TGTGCCACCAGCAGAGATACGGCTTCCCTTCAAACAGACTCCTACGAGCAGTACTTC. Amino acid sequence: CATSRDTASLQTDSYEQYF.

This chain connects TRBV7-9 to TRBJ2-5; D is uncertain. Germline values: CDR1 SEHNR, CDR2 FQNEAQ (reference sequence). Trimming took 0 bases from V and 5 from J, leaving 16 bases between them. CDR3 length: 16 amino acids. This CDR3 reads CASSLAPGIVGETQYF. The CDR3 DNA follows: TGTGCCAGCAGCTTAGCCCCCGGTATCGTTGGGGAGACCCAGTACTTC. Drawing the rest from reference TRBV7-9 and TRBJ2-5, the complete variable domain is DTGVSQNPRHKITKRGQNVTFRCDPISEHNRLYWYRQTLGQGPEFLTYFQNEAQLEKSRLLSDRFSAERPKGSFSTLEIQRTEQGDSAMYLCASSLAPGIVGETQYFGPGTRLLVL.

In its sample, this clone was seen once. This sequence joins TRBV10-3 and TRBJ2-3; 9 bases line up with TRBD2. Germline V gene sequence: CDR1 ENHRY, CDR2 SYGVKD. Unmatched junction bases numbered 7, after V lost 6 bases and J lost 3 bases. The CDR3 runs to 15 residues. The CDR3: CAISRTGLATDTQYF. In nucleotides, the CDR3 is TGTGCCATCAGCAGGACAGGACTAGCGACAGATACGCAGTATTTT.

Of note for this clone: This likely reflects a read error, since a far larger clone is one base away. Other DNA sequences of this sample code for an identical CDR3. The CDR3 sequence: CASRDEVVYNQPQHF. DNA of the CDR3: TGTGCTAGCAGGGATGAAGTCGTCTACAATCAGCCCCAGCATTTT. The chain links TRBV2 to TRBJ1-5, with D perhaps matching TRBD1 (5 bases). Germline lookup yields CDR1 SNHLY and CDR2 FYNNEI. CDR3 length: 15 residues.

The chain is built from TRBV5-1 and TRBJ2-7; 11 bases are shared with TRBD2. The ends lost 7 bases at V and 2 bases at J; junction bases unmatched: 5. This CDR3 spans 14 amino acids. Germline loops: CDR1 SGHRS, CDR2 YFSETQ. The CDR3 loop is CASGGTSGTYEQYF. CDR3 DNA: TGCGCCAGCGGTGGGACTAGCGGTACCTACGAGCAGTACTTC.

The chain couples TRBV15 to TRBJ1-2; D is ambiguous. Germline CDR1 reads LNHNV; CDR2 reads YYDKDF (reference sequence). The germline V and J ends were trimmed by 1 base and 3 bases, with 12 bases remaining between them. The CDR3 contains 15 residues. The CDR3 protein is CATSRGLGWDYGYTF. CDR3 bases: TGTGCCACCAGCAGAGGGCTAGGGTGGGACTATGGCTACACCTTC.

This clone has just one count. This chain links TRBV7-9 with TRBJ2-2; D possibly corresponds to TRBD2 (6 bases). Trimming left V 7 bases short and J 6 bases short, with 12 bases between. Germline V CDR1 and CDR2: SEHNR, FQNEAQ (reference sequence). The CDR3 is made up of 13 amino acids. The CDR3 nucleotides are TGTGCCAGCACGGTGGGGGGAGCCGGGGAGCTGTTTTTT. Encoded protein: CASTVGGAGELFF.